This TCR beta chain came from a study of cytotoxic CD8 clonotypes in ibrutinib-treated CLL. Study overall: Once treatment had gone on for a median of 12 months, range 6 to 36, response samples were drawn.

Using immunoSEQ multiplex PCR, the repertoire was profiled, and TCRdb retains in-frame clones only, with some absent. The sample consists of approximately 350,000 clones, around 66% of them appearing once. Details on this clone: The antigen is not known.

Study conclusions and caveats: The study sampled sustained-remission and progressing patients at different times.

This specimen consisted of PBMCs, obtained after 36 months of ibrutinib treatment. The receptor was derived from a human donor with chronic lymphocytic leukemia.

The CDR3 DNA reads TGTGCCAGCAGCCTACAGGGAGTGTCACTCGGATACGAGCAGTACTTC. As protein: CASSLQGVSLGYEQYF. V is TRBV27 and J is TRBJ2-7, with a possible D match to TRBD1 (6 bases). CDR1 is MNHEY and CDR2 is SMNVEV in the germline V gene (reference sequence). The ends were cut back, 6 bases at V and 4 bases at J, with 22 bases in the middle. The CDR3 contains 16 residues.